The 23 T cell receptor beta chains reported below all come from one sample, sequenced in a study of blood T cell repertoires in COVID-19. Clones were sequenced by immunoSEQ multiplex PCR, and TCRdb holds only the in-frame ones, with some missing. The sample contains about 250,000 clones, about 80% of which appear only once. The sequencing input was peripheral blood. These TCRs come from a man older than 75 with acute or convalescent COVID-19.

The rearrangement joins TRBV6-5 to TRBJ2-7; TRBD1 is a possible D gene (6 bases). The CDR3 sequence is 13 residues long. Germline lookup yields CDR1 MNHEY and CDR2 SVGAGI. V was cut by 7 bases and J by 4 bases, with 14 bases left in between. In nucleotides, the CDR3 is TGTGCCAGCATCAAACAGGGTTCATACGAGCAGTACTTC. Its translation is CASIKQGSYEQYF.

Only one count was recorded for this clone. The gene calls are TRBV6-6 and TRBJ2-7; 8 positions agree with TRBD1. This CDR3 comprises 15 residues. V lost 5 bases and J lost 0; bases outside the gene matches: 6. The V gene's germline CDR1 is MNHNY and CDR2 SVGAGI (reference sequence). The DNA for the CDR3 is TGTGCCAGCAGTCCTCCGGGACAGGCCTCCTACGAGCAGTACTTC. Translating it yields CASSPPGQASYEQYF.

The rearrangement links TRBV27 to TRBJ2-1; TRBD2 is a possible D gene (6 bases). CDR3 length: 13 residues. V was cut by 5 bases and J by 10 bases, with 15 bases left in between. Germline CDR1 reads MNHEY; CDR2 reads SMNVEV (reference sequence). The CDR3 spells CASSPSFRGEQFF. The CDR3 DNA reads TGTGCCAGCAGTCCGTCTTTTCGGGGGGAGCAGTTCTTC.

This sequence joins TRBV30 and TRBJ1-5, with a weak D call TRBD1 (5 bases). This CDR3 is 13 amino acids long. V lost 5 bases to trimming and J lost 1 base, with 9 bases between them. Germline V gene data show CDR1 as GTSNPN and CDR2 as SVGIG (reference sequence). This CDR3 reads CAWGDRSNQPQHF. CDR3 sequence (DNA): TGTGCCTGGGGCGACAGAAGCAATCAGCCCCAGCATTTT.

This clone came up once. The V gene is TRBV11-2, the J gene TRBJ1-5, with 11 bases that match TRBD1. With 5 bases clipped from V and 4 bases from J, the junction kept 4 bases outside the gene matches. This CDR3 region has 15 residues. Germline V gene sequence: CDR1 SGHAT, CDR2 FQNNGV. The CDR3 sequence: CASSRGTGGNQPQHF. The CDR3 coding sequence is TGTGCCAGCAGCCGGGGGACAGGGGGAAATCAGCCCCAGCATTTT. Filled out from reference TRBV11-2 and TRBJ1-5, the complete variable domain reads EAGVAQSPRYKIIEKRQSVAFWCNPISGHATLYWYQQILGQGPKLLIQFQNNGVVDDSQLPKDRFSAERLKGVDSTLKIQPAKLEDSAVYLCASSRGTGGNQPQHFGDGTRLSIL.

Only one count was recorded for this clone. The chain couples TRBV30 to TRBJ2-7; no clear D gene. In germline, CDR1 is GTSNPN, CDR2 SVGIG (reference sequence). The CDR3 has 11 amino acids. The germline V and J ends were trimmed by 1 base and 3 bases, with 4 bases remaining between them. The CDR3 DNA follows: TGTGCCTGGAGTGCCAACTACGAGCAGTACTTC. Amino acid sequence: CAWSANYEQYF.

This clone was found once. The chain employs TRBV19 and TRBJ1-3; TRBD1 aligns across 12 bases. The junction had 8 bases not matched to a gene; V was cut back by 5 bases and J by 0 bases. Germline CDR1 is LNHDA and CDR2 is SQIVND (reference sequence). The CDR3 runs to 18 residues. The CDR3 nucleotides read TGTGCCAGTAGTGGTATGGGGACAGGGGGCGTCTCTGGAAACACCATATATTTT. Translated, it gives CASSGMGTGGVSGNTIYF.

This clone was detected only once. The chain links TRBV11-2 to TRBJ1-5; 8 bases line up with TRBD1. The CDR3 is made up of 15 amino acids. J was trimmed by 1 base and V by 2 bases; bases with no gene match: 1. Per germline, CDR1 SGHAT and CDR2 FQNNGV. In nucleotides, the CDR3 is TGTGCCAGCAGCTTACGGACAGGGAGCAATCAGCCCCAGCATTTT. Protein product: CASSLRTGSNQPQHF.

This clone showed up just a few times. This sequence joins TRBV2 and TRBJ2-1, with 7 bases that match TRBD2. The CDR3 consists of 18 residues. Germline CDR1 and CDR2: SNHLY and FYNNEI. V dropped 5 bases and J dropped 0; count of bases not matched to a gene: 13. CDR3: CASSSGGGSESSYNEQFF. The CDR3 DNA follows: TGTGCCAGCAGTTCCGGAGGCGGGAGCGAGAGCTCCTACAATGAGCAGTTCTTC.

The chain links TRBV5-1 to TRBJ2-2; TRBD2 might be the D (5 bases). Trimming shortened V by 3 bases and J by 2 bases, and 17 bases separated the two germline ends. The CDR3 is made up of 17 amino acids. CDR1 is SGHRS and CDR2 is YFSETQ in the germline V gene. CDR3 in amino acids: CASSYELGEGNTGELFF. The CDR3 coding sequence is TGCGCCAGCAGCTACGAGTTGGGAGAGGGTAACACCGGGGAGCTGTTTTTT.

The chain has TRBV29-1 and TRBJ1-2; TRBD1 matches at 9 bases. V trimming: 4 bases; J trimming: 5 bases; junction bases outside the gene matches: 2. The CDR3 extends over 12 amino acids. The germline CDR1 and CDR2 sequences are SQVTM and ANQGSEA. This CDR3 reads CSVVDRGYGYTF. The DNA for the CDR3 is TGCAGCGTTGTGGACAGGGGTTATGGCTACACCTTC.

The chain is built from TRBV11-2 and TRBJ1-4; TRBD1 matches 7 bases. Losses at the gene ends were 6 bases for V and 8 bases for J; bases not matched to a gene: 6. The CDR3 has 13 residues. Germline assignment: CDR1 SGHAT and CDR2 FQNNGV. The CDR3 DNA sequence: TGTGCCAGCAGGGAACCGGGACAGGAAAAACTGTTTTTT. It is translated as CASREPGQEKLFF.

In regard to this clone: This CDR3 is also generated by other DNA sequences in the sample. This rearrangement joins TRBV5-1 to TRBJ1-2; 8 nucleotides line up with TRBD1. CDR3 length: 15 amino acids. The J segment lost 2 bases and the V segment lost 0 bases, leaving 3 bases of the junction unmatched. Germline V gives CDR1 SGHRS, CDR2 YFSETQ. The CDR3 loop is CASSLGGTGNYGYTF. The CDR3 nucleotides read TGCGCCAGCAGCTTGGGAGGGACAGGCAACTATGGCTACACCTTC.

The sample holds one count of this clone. The chain employs TRBV28 and TRBJ2-7; 8 nucleotides align to TRBD2. This CDR3 region has 18 residues. With 7 bases clipped from V and 0 bases from J, the junction kept 17 bases outside the gene matches. CDR1 and CDR2 (germline): MDHEN, SYDVKM. The CDR3: CASTTILGPGGGSYEQYF. DNA of the CDR3: TGTGCCAGCACCACGATACTAGGCCCGGGAGGGGGCTCCTACGAGCAGTACTTC.

The V and J genes are TRBV19 and TRBJ1-5; 10 bases match TRBD1. Germline-derived CDR1 and CDR2 are LNHDA and SQIVND (reference sequence). V dropped 5 bases and J dropped 4; count of bases not matched to a gene: 8. The CDR3 is 16 residues long. DNA of the CDR3: TGTGCCAGTAGTGGGCGACAGGGGGCGCGGAATCAGCCCCAGCATTTT. Its translation is CASSGRQGARNQPQHF.

The chain joins TRBV9 to TRBJ2-4, with a possible D match to TRBD2 (6 bases). The CDR3 sequence is 15 residues long. V was pared by 0 bases and J by 6 bases, with 13 bases between. Germline V gene lookup returns CDR1 SGDLS and CDR2 YYNGEE. The CDR3 nucleotides read TGTGCCAGCAGCGTAGAGGAGGGGTGGGCAAACATTCAGTACTTC. Translation gives CASSVEEGWANIQYF.

The V gene is TRBV5-1, the J gene TRBJ1-4; 7 bases fit TRBD1. Losses at the gene ends were 0 bases for V and 0 bases for J; bases not matched to a gene: 5. The CDR3 extends over 17 amino acids. Germline loops: CDR1 SGHRS, CDR2 YFSETQ. The CDR3 is CASSLEGADATNEKLFF. The CDR3 nucleotides read TGCGCCAGCAGCTTGGAGGGGGCGGATGCAACTAATGAAAAACTGTTTTTT.

The chain couples TRBV28 to TRBJ1-1; possibly TRBD1 for D (5 bases). Germline lookup yields CDR1 MDHEN and CDR2 SYDVKM. The CDR3 covers 14 residues. V was trimmed by 3 bases and J by 1 base, leaving 9 bases between them. CDR3 DNA: TGTGCCAGCAGTTTTGGGCAGGGGAACACTGAAGCTTTCTTT. Translation: CASSFGQGNTEAFF. Supplemented by reference TRBV28 and TRBJ1-1, the full variable domain reads DVKVTQSSRYLVKRTGEKVFLECVQDMDHENMFWYRQDPGLGLRLIYFSYDVKMKEKGDIPEGYSVSREKKERFSLILESASTNQTSMYLCASSFGQGNTEAFFGQGTRLTVV.

The genes are TRBV18 and TRBJ1-2, with 8 nucleotides matching TRBD1. Unmatched junction bases numbered 10, after V lost 3 bases and J lost 7 bases. This CDR3 is built from 15 residues. Germline-derived CDR1 and CDR2 are KGHSH and LQKENI. CDR3 region: CASSPSKDRESGYTF. The CDR3 DNA reads TGTGCCAGCTCACCCTCCAAGGACAGGGAGAGTGGCTACACCTTC.

This clone was seen once. The chain combines TRBV5-1 with TRBJ1-2; no reliable D call. Trimming took off 0 bases at V and 2 bases at J, with 11 bases between the two ends. The CDR3 is 15 residues long. Germline V CDR1 and CDR2: SGHRS, YFSETQ. The CDR3 nucleotides are TGCGCCAGCAGCTTGGTGGGCTATGAGAACTATGGCTACACCTTC. Amino acids: CASSLVGYENYGYTF.

The V gene is TRBV27, the J gene TRBJ1-1; D unresolved. The CDR3 length is 14 residues. Germline lookup yields CDR1 MNHEY and CDR2 SMNVEV (reference sequence). V dropped 4 bases and J dropped 1 base, with 10 bases sitting between them. The CDR3 DNA sequence: TGTGCCAGCAGTTCCCGGACTCGGAACACTGAAGCTTTCTTT. Translation gives CASSSRTRNTEAFF.

The chain employs TRBV5-1 and TRBJ2-1; TRBD1 aligns across 11 bases. V shed 2 bases and J 9 bases; nucleotides not matched to a gene: 22. Per the germline V gene, CDR1 is SGHRS and CDR2 is YFSETQ. The CDR3 is made up of 20 amino acids. The CDR3 spells CASSFWGQGVILPVYGEQFF. The CDR3 nucleotides read TGCGCCAGCAGCTTTTGGGGACAGGGGGTAATCCTTCCCGTATACGGTGAGCAGTTCTTC. The complete variable domain, with remaining parts taken from reference TRBV5-1 and TRBJ2-1, reads KAGVTQTPRYLIKTRGQQVTLSCSPISGHRSVSWYQQTPGQGLQFLFEYFSETQRNKGNFPGRFSGRQFSNSRSEMNVSTLELGDSALYLCASSFWGQGVILPVYGEQFFGPGTRLTVL.

V gene TRBV9 combines with J gene TRBJ1-3; D is possibly TRBD1 (5 bases). Trimming stripped 0 bases from V and 2 bases from J, with 9 bases between. Looked up from germline, CDR1 is SGDLS and CDR2 is YYNGEE. The CDR3 has 15 residues. The CDR3 sequence is CASSVERGPGNTIYF. CDR3 DNA sequence: TGTGCCAGCAGCGTAGAAAGGGGCCCTGGAAACACCATATATTTT.